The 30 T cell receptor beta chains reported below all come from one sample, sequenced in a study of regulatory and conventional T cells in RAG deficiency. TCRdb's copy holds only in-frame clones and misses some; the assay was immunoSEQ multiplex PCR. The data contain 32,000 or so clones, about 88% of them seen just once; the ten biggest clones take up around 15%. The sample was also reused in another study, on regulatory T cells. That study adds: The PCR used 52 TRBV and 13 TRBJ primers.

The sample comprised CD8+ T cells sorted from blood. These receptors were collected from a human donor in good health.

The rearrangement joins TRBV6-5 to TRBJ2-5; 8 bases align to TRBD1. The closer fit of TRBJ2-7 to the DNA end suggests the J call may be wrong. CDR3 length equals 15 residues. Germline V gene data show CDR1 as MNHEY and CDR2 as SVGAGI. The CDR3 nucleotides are TGTGCCAGCAGTTACTCGGCGGACAGGGACGACGAGCAGTACTTC. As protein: CASSYSADRDDEQYF.

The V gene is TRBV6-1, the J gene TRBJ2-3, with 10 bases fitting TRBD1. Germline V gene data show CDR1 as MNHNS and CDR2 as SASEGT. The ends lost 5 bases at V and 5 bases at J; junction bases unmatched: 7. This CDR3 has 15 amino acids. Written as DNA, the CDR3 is TGTGCCAGCAGTTTCCGACAGGGGGCCGTAGATACGCAGTATTTT. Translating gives CASSFRQGAVDTQYF.

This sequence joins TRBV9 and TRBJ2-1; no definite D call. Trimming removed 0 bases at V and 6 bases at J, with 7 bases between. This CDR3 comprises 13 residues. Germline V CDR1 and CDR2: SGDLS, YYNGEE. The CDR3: CASSVAEPNEQFF. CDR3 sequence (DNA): TGTGCCAGCAGCGTAGCCGAACCCAATGAGCAGTTCTTC.

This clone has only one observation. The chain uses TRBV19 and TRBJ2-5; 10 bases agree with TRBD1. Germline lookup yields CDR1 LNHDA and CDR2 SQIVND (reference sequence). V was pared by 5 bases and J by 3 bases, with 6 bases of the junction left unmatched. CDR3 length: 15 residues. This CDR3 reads CASSPLGTGEETQYF. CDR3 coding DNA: TGTGCCAGTAGTCCCCTCGGGACAGGGGAAGAGACCCAGTACTTC.

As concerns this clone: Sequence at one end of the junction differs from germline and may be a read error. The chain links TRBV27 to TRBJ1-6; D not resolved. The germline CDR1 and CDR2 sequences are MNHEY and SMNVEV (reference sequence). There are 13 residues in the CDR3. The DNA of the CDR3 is TGTGCCGGCAGTTTAGGAGGCAATTCACCCCTCCACTTT. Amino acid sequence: CAGSLGGNSPLHF.

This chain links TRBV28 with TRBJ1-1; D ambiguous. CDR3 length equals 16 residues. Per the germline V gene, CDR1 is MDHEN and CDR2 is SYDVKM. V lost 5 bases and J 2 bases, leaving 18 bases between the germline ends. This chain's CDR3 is CASSRPTLSFNTEAFF. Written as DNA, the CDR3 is TGTGCCAGCAGTAGACCGACACTGAGCTTTAACACTGAAGCTTTCTTT.

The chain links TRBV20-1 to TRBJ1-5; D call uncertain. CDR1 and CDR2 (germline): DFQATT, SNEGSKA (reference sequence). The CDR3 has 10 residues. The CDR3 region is CRGRRQPQHF. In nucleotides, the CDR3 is TGCAGAGGGAGGCGTCAGCCCCAGCATTTT.

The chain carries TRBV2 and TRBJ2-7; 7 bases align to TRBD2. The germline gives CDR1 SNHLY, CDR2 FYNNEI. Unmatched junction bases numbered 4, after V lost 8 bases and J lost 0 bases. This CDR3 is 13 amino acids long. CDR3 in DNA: TGTGCCAGCGGGGGGGGATTCTCCTACGAGCAGTACTTC. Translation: CASGGGFSYEQYF.

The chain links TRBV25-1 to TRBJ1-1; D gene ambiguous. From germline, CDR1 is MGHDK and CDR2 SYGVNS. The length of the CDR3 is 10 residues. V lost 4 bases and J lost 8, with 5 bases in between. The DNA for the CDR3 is TGTGCCAGCAGTGGGAAAGAAGCTTTCTTT. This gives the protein CASSGKEAFF.

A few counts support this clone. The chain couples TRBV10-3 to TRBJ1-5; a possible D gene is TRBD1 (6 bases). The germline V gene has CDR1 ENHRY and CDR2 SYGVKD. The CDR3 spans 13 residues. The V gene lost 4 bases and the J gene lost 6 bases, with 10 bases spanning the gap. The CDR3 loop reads CAISVRGGQPQHF. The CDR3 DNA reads TGTGCCATCAGTGTCAGGGGAGGTCAGCCCCAGCATTTT.

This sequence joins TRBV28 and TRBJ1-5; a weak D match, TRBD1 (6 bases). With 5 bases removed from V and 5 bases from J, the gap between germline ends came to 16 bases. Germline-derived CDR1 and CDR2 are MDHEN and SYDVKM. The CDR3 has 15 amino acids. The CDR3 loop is CASSIGGARDQPQHF. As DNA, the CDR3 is TGTGCCAGCAGTATCGGGGGGGCGCGGGATCAGCCCCAGCATTTT.

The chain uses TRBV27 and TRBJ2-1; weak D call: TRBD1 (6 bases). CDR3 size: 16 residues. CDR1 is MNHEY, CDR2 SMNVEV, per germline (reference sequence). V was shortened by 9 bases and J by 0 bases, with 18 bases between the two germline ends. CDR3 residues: CASQGWVDPSYNEQFF. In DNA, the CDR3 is TGTGCCAGTCAGGGGTGGGTAGACCCCTCCTACAATGAGCAGTTCTTC.

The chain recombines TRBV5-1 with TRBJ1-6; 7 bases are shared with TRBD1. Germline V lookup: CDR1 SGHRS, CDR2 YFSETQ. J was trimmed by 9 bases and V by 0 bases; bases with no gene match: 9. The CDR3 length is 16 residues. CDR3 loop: CASSLEPEGAGSPLHF. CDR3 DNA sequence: TGCGCCAGCAGCTTGGAACCTGAGGGGGCGGGTTCACCCCTCCACTTT. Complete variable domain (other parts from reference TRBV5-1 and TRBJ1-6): KAGVTQTPRYLIKTRGQQVTLSCSPISGHRSVSWYQQTPGQGLQFLFEYFSETQRNKGNFPGRFSGRQFSNSRSEMNVSTLELGDSALYLCASSLEPEGAGSPLHFGNGTRLTVT.

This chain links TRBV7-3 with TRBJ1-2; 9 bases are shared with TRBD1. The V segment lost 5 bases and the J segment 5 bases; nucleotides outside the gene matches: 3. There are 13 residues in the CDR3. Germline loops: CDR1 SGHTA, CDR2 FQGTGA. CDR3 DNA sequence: TGTGCCAGCAGCCCCGGGACAGGGTATGGCTACACCTTC. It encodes CASSPGTGYGYTF. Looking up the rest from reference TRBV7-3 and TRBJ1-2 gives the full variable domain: GAGVSQTPSNKVTEKGKYVELRCDPISGHTALYWYRQSLGQGPEFLIYFQGTGAADDSGLPNDRFFAVRPEGSVSTLKIQRTERGDSAVYLCASSPGTGYGYTFGSGTRLTVV.

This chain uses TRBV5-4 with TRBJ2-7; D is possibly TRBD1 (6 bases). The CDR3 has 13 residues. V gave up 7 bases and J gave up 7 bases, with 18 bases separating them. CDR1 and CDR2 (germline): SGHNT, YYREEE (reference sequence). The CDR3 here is CASGRTAVGEQYF. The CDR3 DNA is TGTGCCAGCGGACGGACAGCGGTTGGGGAGCAGTACTTC.

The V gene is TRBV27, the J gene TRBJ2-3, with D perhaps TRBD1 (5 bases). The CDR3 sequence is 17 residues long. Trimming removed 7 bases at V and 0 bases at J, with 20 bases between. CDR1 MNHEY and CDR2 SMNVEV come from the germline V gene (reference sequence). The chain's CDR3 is CASTLLNSGSSTDTQYF. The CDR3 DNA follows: TGTGCCAGCACTCTTCTGAATTCAGGGTCAAGCACAGATACGCAGTATTTT.

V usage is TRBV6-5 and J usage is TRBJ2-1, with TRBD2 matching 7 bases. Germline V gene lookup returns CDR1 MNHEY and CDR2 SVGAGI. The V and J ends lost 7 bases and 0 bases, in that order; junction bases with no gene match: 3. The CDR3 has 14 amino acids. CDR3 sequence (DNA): TGTGCCAGCAAGGGAGGGAGCTCCTACAATGAGCAGTTCTTC. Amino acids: CASKGGSSYNEQFF.

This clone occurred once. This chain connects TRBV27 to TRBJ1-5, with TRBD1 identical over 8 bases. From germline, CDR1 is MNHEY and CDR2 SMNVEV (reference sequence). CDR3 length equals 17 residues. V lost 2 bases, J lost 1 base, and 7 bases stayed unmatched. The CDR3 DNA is TGTGCCAGCAGTTTACTATCAGGGGGCGAGAGCAATCAGCCCCAGCATTTT. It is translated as CASSLLSGGESNQPQHF.

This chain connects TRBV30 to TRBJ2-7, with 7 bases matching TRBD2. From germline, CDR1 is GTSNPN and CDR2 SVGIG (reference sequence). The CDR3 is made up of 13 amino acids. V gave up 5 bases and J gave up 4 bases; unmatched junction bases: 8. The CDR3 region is CAWARGSSYEQYF. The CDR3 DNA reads TGTGCCTGGGCGCGGGGGTCTTCTTACGAGCAGTACTTC.

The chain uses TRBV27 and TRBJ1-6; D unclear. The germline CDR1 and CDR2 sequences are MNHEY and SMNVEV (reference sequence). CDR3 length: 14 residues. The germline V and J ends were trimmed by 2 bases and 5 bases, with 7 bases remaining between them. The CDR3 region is CASSLGRNNSPLHF. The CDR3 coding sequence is TGTGCCAGCAGTTTAGGGCGGAATAATTCACCCCTCCACTTT.

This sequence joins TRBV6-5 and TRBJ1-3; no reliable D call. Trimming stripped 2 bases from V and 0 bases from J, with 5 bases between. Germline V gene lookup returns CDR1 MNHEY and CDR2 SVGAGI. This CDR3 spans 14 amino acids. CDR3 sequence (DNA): TGTGCCAGCAGTTACACGCGCTCTGGAAACACCATATATTTT. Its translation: CASSYTRSGNTIYF.

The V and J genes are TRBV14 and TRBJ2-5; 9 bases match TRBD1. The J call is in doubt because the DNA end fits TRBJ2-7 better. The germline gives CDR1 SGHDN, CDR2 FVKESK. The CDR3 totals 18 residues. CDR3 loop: CASSQDPNSGDRAREQYF. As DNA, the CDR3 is TGTGCCAGCAGCCAAGACCCTAATTCTGGGGACAGGGCGCGCGAGCAGTACTTC.

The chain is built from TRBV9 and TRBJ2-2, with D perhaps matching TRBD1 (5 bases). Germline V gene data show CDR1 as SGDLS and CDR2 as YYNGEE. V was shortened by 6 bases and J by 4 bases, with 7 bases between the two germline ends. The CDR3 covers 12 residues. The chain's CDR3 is CASTGPTGELFF. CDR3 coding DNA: TGTGCCAGCACAGGGCCCACCGGGGAGCTGTTTTTT.

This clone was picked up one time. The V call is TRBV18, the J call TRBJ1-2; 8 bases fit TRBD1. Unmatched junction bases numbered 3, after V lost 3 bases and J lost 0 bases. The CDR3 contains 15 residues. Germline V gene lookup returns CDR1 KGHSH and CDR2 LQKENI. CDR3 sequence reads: CASSPTGVTNYGYTF. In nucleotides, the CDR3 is TGTGCCAGCTCACCGACAGGGGTTACTAACTATGGCTACACCTTC.

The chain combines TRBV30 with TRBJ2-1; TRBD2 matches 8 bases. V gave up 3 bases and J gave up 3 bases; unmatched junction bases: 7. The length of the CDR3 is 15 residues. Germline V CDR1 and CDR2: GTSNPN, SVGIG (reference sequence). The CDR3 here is CAWRGDSGGYNEQFF. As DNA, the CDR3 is TGTGCCTGGAGGGGAGACAGCGGGGGCTACAATGAGCAGTTCTTC.

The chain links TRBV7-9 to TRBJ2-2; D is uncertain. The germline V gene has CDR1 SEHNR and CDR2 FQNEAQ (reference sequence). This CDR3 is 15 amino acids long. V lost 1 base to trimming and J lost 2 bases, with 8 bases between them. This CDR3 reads CASSLVMANTGELFF. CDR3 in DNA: TGTGCCAGCAGCTTAGTTATGGCTAACACCGGGGAGCTGTTTTTT.

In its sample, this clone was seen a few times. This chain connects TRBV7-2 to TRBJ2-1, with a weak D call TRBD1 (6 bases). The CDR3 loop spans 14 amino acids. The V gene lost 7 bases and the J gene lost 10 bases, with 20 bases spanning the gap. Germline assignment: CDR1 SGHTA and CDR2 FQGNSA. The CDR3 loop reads CASTLQGNSQEQFF. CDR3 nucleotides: TGTGCCAGCACCCTCCAGGGGAACTCCCAGGAGCAGTTCTTC.

The DNA of the CDR3 is TGTGCCAGTAATTTGCTTGGGGCCGGTCAGCCCCAGCATTTT. Translating it yields CASNLLGAGQPQHF. The chain carries TRBV19 and TRBJ1-5, with D possibly matching TRBD1 (5 bases). The CDR3 has 14 residues. V was shortened by 7 bases and J by 6 bases, with 16 bases between the two germline ends. The germline CDR1 and CDR2 sequences are LNHDA and SQIVND (reference sequence).

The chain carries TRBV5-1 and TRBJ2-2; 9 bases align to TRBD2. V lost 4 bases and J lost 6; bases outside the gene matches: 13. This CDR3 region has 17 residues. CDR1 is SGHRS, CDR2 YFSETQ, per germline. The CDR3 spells CASSMGLAYGMPGELFF. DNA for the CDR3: TGCGCCAGCAGCATGGGACTAGCTTATGGTATGCCCGGGGAGCTGTTTTTT. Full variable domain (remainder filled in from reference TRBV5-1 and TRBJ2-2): KAGVTQTPRYLIKTRGQQVTLSCSPISGHRSVSWYQQTPGQGLQFLFEYFSETQRNKGNFPGRFSGRQFSNSRSEMNVSTLELGDSALYLCASSMGLAYGMPGELFFGEGSRLTVL.

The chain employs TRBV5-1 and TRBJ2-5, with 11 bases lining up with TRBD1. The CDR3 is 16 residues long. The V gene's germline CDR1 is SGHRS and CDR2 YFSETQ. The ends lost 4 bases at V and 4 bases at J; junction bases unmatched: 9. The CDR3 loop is CASSRDRGKMGETQYF. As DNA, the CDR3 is TGCGCCAGCAGCCGGGACAGGGGGAAAATGGGAGAGACCCAGTACTTC.